This TCR beta chain was sequenced for a study of blood T cell repertoires in COVID-19. Background on the study: There were acute and convalescent COVID-19 samples, and they came from the United States, Italy and Spain. The cDNA or gDNA used as material had been derived from T cells, B-cell-depleted T cells, or PBMCs.

Participants, about 18 to 95 years old, spanned 25 or so US areas. Each exposed participant met a COVID-19 case in the 2 weeks preceding study entry. Trimming cost V 11 bases and J 8 bases, with 13 bases left between them. This CDR3 has 11 residues. From germline, CDR1 is ENHRY and CDR2 SYGVKD. TCRdb's table, derived via immunoSEQ multiplex PCR, lists solely in-frame clones and lacks some. This sample has 270,000 or so clones, with more than 75% found just once. Sequencing was done on a sample of PBMCs or T cells enriched from blood (not recorded which). This receptor was identified in a woman between 50 and 59 years old who had been exposed to COVID-19. The chain links TRBV10-3 to TRBJ2-1, with TRBD2 as a possible D gene (5 bases). CDR3 sequence: CAARTRDEQFF. In DNA, the CDR3 is TGTGCCGCCAGGACTCGGGATGAGCAGTTCTTC.